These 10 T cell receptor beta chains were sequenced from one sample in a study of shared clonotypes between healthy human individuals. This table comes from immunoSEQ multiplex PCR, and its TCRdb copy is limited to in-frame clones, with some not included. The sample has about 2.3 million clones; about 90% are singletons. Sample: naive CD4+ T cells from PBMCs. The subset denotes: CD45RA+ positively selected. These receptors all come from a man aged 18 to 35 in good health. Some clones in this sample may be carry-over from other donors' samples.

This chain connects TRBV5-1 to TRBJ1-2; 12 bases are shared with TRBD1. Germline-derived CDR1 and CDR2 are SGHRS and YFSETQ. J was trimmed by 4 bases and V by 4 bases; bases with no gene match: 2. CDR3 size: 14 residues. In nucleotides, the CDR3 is TGCGCCAGCAGCGCGGGACAGGGGGCCTATGGCTACACCTTC. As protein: CASSAGQGAYGYTF.

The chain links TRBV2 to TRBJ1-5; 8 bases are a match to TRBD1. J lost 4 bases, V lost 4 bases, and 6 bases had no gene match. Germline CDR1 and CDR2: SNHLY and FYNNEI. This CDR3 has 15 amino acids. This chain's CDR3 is CASSGPQGANQPQHF. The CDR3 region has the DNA TGTGCCAGCAGTGGTCCCCAGGGGGCGAATCAGCCCCAGCATTTT. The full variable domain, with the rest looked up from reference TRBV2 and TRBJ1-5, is EPEVTQTPSHQVTQMGQEVILRCVPISNHLYFYWYRQILGQKVEFLVSFYNNEISEKSEIFDDQFSVERPDGSNFTLKIRSTKLEDSAMYFCASSGPQGANQPQHFGDGTRLSIL.

The CDR3 nucleotides read TGCGCCAGCAGCCAATCGAACAGTATGAACACTGAAGCTTTCTTT. Its translation: CASSQSNSMNTEAFF. The chain employs TRBV4-1 and TRBJ1-1; D gene unclear. This CDR3 has 15 amino acids. Trimming pared 2 bases from V and 0 bases from J, leaving 10 bases between. Germline-derived CDR1 and CDR2 are MGHRA and YSYEKL.

CDR3: CASSLVDRGTQYF. CDR3 sequence (DNA): TGTGCCAGCAGCTTAGTTGACCGGGGGACCCAGTACTTC. The chain joins TRBV11-3 to TRBJ2-5; tentative D call: TRBD2 (5 bases). Per the germline V gene, CDR1 is SGHNT and CDR2 is YENEEA. The CDR3 runs to 13 residues. V lost 1 base, J lost 7 bases, and 10 bases lay in between.

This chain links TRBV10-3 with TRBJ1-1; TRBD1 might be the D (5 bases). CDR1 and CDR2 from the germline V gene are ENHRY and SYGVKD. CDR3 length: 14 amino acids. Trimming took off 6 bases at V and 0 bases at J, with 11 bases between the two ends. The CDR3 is CAISQSGLNTEAFF. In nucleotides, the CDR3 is TGTGCCATCAGCCAATCAGGGTTGAACACTGAAGCTTTCTTT.

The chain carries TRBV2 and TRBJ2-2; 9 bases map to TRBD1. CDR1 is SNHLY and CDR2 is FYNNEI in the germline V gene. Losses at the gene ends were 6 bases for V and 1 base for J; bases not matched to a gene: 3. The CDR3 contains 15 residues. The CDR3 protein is CASRWDRVNTGELFF. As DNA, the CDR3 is TGTGCCAGCAGGTGGGACAGGGTGAACACCGGGGAGCTGTTTTTT.

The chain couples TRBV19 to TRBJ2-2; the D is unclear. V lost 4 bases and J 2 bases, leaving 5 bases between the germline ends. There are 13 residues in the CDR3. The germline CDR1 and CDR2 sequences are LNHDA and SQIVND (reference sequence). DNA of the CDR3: TGTGCCAGTAGTAAGCGAAACACCGGGGAGCTGTTTTTT. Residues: CASSKRNTGELFF. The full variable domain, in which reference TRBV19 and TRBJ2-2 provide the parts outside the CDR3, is DGGITQSPKYLFRKEGQNVTLSCEQNLNHDAMYWYRQDPGQGLRLIYYSQIVNDFQKGDIAEGYSVSREKKESFPLTVTSAQKNPTAFYLCASSKRNTGELFFGEGSRLTVL.

The CDR3 sequence: CASAPDPYEQYF. CDR3 DNA sequence: TGTGCCAGCGCGCCGGATCCCTACGAGCAGTACTTC. This chain connects TRBV18 to TRBJ2-7; D unresolved. Looked up from germline, CDR1 is KGHSH and CDR2 is LQKENI. Trimming pared 8 bases from V and 2 bases from J, leaving 10 bases between. The length of the CDR3 is 12 residues.

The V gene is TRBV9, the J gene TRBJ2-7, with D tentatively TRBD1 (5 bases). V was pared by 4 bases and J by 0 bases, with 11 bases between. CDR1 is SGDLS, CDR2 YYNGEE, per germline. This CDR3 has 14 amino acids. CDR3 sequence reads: CASSLTASSYEQYF. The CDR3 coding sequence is TGTGCCAGCAGCCTGACAGCGAGCTCCTACGAGCAGTACTTC.

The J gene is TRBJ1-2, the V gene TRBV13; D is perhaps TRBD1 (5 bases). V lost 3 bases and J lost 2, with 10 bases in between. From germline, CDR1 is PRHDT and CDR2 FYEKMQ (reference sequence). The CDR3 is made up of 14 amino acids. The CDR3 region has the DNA TGTGCCAGCAGCTTGCAGGGACCGAACTATGGCTACACCTTC. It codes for CASSLQGPNYGYTF.